This passage covers 31 T cell receptor beta chains from one sample sequenced in a study of regulatory T cells in long-lasting Graves disease. Building of the TCR beta libraries involved iRepertoire HTBI primers and Arm-PCR of CDR3 regions. Each CDR3 protein gets one entry after TCRdb re-called the multiplex PCR reads with MiXCR. The sample lists 400,000 or so distinct CDR3 sequences, roughly 20% occurring once. This sample's time point: persistent/refractory GD, antithyroid drugs over 5 years with positive TRAb. PBMCs were the source of the RNA used for TCR sequencing. Source: peripheral blood mononuclear cells (PBMCs), taken when the disease was refractory, from a patient treated with antithyroid drugs. These receptor sequences come from a female donor with Graves disease.

This chain joins TRBV6-2 or TRBV6-3 and TRBJ2-2, with 9 bases aligning to TRBD1. CDR3 length equals 16 residues. V was pared by 6 bases and J by 3 bases, with 8 bases of the junction left unmatched. From germline, CDR1 is MNHEY and CDR2 SVGEGT. The CDR3 sequence is CASSLTGTGYTGELFF. The DNA for the CDR3 is TGTGCCAGCAGCCTTACCGGGACAGGGTACACCGGGGAGCTGTTTTTT.

This clonotype was found many times. The V call is TRBV7-2, the J call TRBJ2-5; D possibly matches TRBD1 or TRBD2 (6 bases each). The CDR3 loop spans 14 amino acids. Trimming took 5 bases from V and 5 from J, leaving 15 bases between them. The V gene's germline CDR1 is SGHTA and CDR2 FQGNSA. The CDR3 loop reads CASSNSGGRETQYF. The CDR3 nucleotides read TGTGCCAGCAGCAACTCTGGGGGGCGGGAGACCCAGTACTTC.

This clonotype was observed at least ten times. CDR3 nucleotide sequence: TGTGCCAGCAGCACACGGACTAGCGGGAGCCCCTACGAGCAGTACTTC. Encoded protein: CASSTRTSGSPYEQYF. The rearrangement links TRBV5-4 to TRBJ2-7; TRBD2 aligns across 13 bases. The CDR3 covers 16 residues. The junction had 6 bases not matched to a gene; V was cut back by 4 bases and J by 2 bases. Germline V CDR1 and CDR2: SGHNT, YYREEE (reference sequence).

V is TRBV30 and J is TRBJ1-5; D unresolved. V shed 3 bases and J shed 0 bases, with 9 bases lying between them. The length of the CDR3 is 14 residues. Germline V gene data show CDR1 as GTSNPN and CDR2 as SVGIG (reference sequence). The CDR3 DNA follows: TGTGCCTGGAGCCCCATTTGTAGCAATCAGCCCCAGCATTTT. It is translated as CAWSPICSNQPQHF.

The gene calls are TRBV14 and TRBJ2-2, with TRBD2 identical over 7 bases. CDR3 length: 17 residues. V lost 0 bases and J lost 4; bases outside the gene matches: 8. Per germline, CDR1 SGHDN and CDR2 FVKESK. CDR3 amino acids: CASSQDLGLVSTGELFF. The CDR3 DNA reads as TGTGCCAGCAGCCAAGATCTAGGACTAGTGAGCACCGGGGAGCTGTTTTTT.

V and J are TRBV3-2 and TRBJ1-1; the table's D call, TRBD1, was not checked against the DNA. TRBV3-2 is a listed pseudogene. The length of the CDR3 is 13 residues. The CDR3 DNA sequence: TGTGCCAACAGCTTGACAGGGGGAACTGAAGCTTTCTTT. This codes for CANSLTGGTEAFF.

This clonotype was seen only a few times. J is TRBJ1-4 and V is TRBV7-9, with D unclear. The germline V and J ends were trimmed by 5 bases and 8 bases, with 9 bases remaining between them. Germline CDR1 reads SEHNR; CDR2 reads FQNEAQ (reference sequence). The CDR3 spans 12 residues. For the CDR3, the DNA is TGTGCCAGCAGCCAACAACAGGAAAAACTGTTTTTT. This translates into CASSQQQEKLFF. Combining the CDR3 with reference TRBV7-9 and TRBJ1-4 gives the whole variable domain DTGVSQNPRHKITKRGQNVTFRCDPISEHNRLYWYRQTLGQGPEFLTYFQNEAQLEKSRLLSDRFSAERPKGSFSTLEIQRTEQGDSAMYLCASSQQQEKLFFGSGTQLSVL.

This clonotype was observed at least ten times. J is TRBJ1-2 and V is TRBV7-2; 11 bases align to TRBD1. The V and J ends lost 3 bases and 4 bases, in that order; junction bases with no gene match: 4. This CDR3 contains 15 residues. In germline, CDR1 is SGHTA, CDR2 FQGNSA. CDR3 DNA sequence: TGTGCCAGCAGCTTGGACAGGGGGCGCAGCTATGGCTACACCTTC. Protein: CASSLDRGRSYGYTF.

This clonotype was detected a few times. In DNA form, the CDR3 reads TGCGCCAGCAGCCAAGTTTGGGGGGGTTCACTGTTTTTT. This encodes CASSQVWGGSLFF. The chain carries TRBV4-1 and TRBJ1-4, with a possible D match to TRBD1 (5 bases). The CDR3 spans 13 residues. With 1 base removed from V and 13 bases from J, the gap between germline ends came to 13 bases. The germline V gene has CDR1 MGHRA and CDR2 YSYEKL.

This clonotype showed up many times. The chain recombines TRBV12-3 or TRBV12-4 with TRBJ1-5; D possibly corresponds to TRBD1 (5 bases). V was shortened by 7 bases and J by 6 bases, with 10 bases between the two germline ends. This CDR3 has 12 residues. The CDR3 protein is CASNLGGQPQHF. CDR3 bases: TGTGCCAGCAATTTGGGGGGTCAGCCCCAGCATTTT.

This clonotype occurred a few times. V gene TRBV29-1 combines with J gene TRBJ2-7; D unresolved. With 0 bases removed from V and 0 bases from J, the gap between germline ends came to 6 bases. Germline CDR1 is SQVTM and CDR2 is ANQGSEA. There are 13 residues in the CDR3. The CDR3 protein is CSVEETNSYEQYF. CDR3 DNA sequence: TGCAGCGTTGAAGAGACAAACTCCTACGAGCAGTACTTC.

The chain joins TRBV4-3 to TRBJ2-2; 10 bases line up with TRBD2. J gave up 1 base and V 0 bases, and 2 bases lay outside the gene matches. CDR1 and CDR2 from the germline V gene are LGHNA and YSLEER. The CDR3 loop spans 17 amino acids. CDR3 sequence: CASSQDRLAGNTGELFF. CDR3 DNA sequence: TGCGCCAGCAGCCAAGATCGACTAGCGGGGAACACCGGGGAGCTGTTTTTT.

The gene calls are TRBV29-1 and TRBJ2-2, with D unresolved. The CDR3 is 13 residues long. V gave up 4 bases and J gave up 5 bases, with 11 bases separating them. Germline V CDR1 and CDR2: SQVTM, ANQGSEA. The CDR3 is CSVVQVKTGELFF. In DNA, the CDR3 is TGCAGCGTTGTGCAGGTGAAAACCGGGGAGCTGTTTTTT.

This clonotype turned up a few times. The CDR3 loop is CATPDRGNEQYF. DNA for the CDR3: TGCGCCACCCCGGACAGGGGAAACGAGCAGTACTTC. This chain uses TRBV10-1 with TRBJ2-7, with 9 positions matching TRBD1. Germline CDR1 reads WNHNN; CDR2 reads SYGVQD (reference sequence). The CDR3 has 12 amino acids. V lost 10 bases and J lost 5; bases outside the gene matches: 6.

This clonotype was seen more than once but under ten times. This sequence joins TRBV6-2 or TRBV6-3 and TRBJ2-5, with D hard to call. Germline V gene data show CDR1 as MNHEY and CDR2 as SVGEGT. The CDR3 is 14 residues long. Deletions cut 0 bases from V and 5 bases from J, with 10 bases between. The CDR3 protein is CASSYSNAQETQYF. The CDR3, as DNA: TGTGCCAGCAGTTACTCGAATGCACAGGAGACCCAGTACTTC.

The chain combines TRBV4-2 with TRBJ1-5; D is possibly TRBD1 (5 bases). V lost 2 bases to trimming and J lost 0 bases, with 8 bases between them. The CDR3 has 15 residues. Germline V lookup: CDR1 LGHNA, CDR2 YNFKEQ. CDR3 nucleotides: TGTGCCAGCAGCCAATTAGACAGTAGCAATCAGCCCCAGCATTTT. It codes for CASSQLDSSNQPQHF.

This clonotype showed up just a few times. The CDR3 coding sequence is TGTGCCAGCAGACAGGCTCGACTGAACTATGGCTACACCTTC. It codes for CASRQARLNYGYTF. The chain couples TRBV28 to TRBJ1-2; maybe TRBD1 (5 bases). The germline CDR1 and CDR2 sequences are MDHEN and SYDVKM. Trimming took off 6 bases at V and 2 bases at J, with 13 bases between the two ends. The CDR3 totals 14 residues.

In its sample, this clonotype was seen a few times. This chain links TRBV2 with TRBJ2-1, with TRBD2 matching over 12 bases. The germline V gene has CDR1 SNHLY and CDR2 FYNNEI. CDR3 size: 16 residues. V shed 2 bases, J shed 7 bases, and the junction held 6 bases outside the gene matches. CDR3 in DNA: TGTGCCAGCAGTGAATCTAGCGGGAGGGCGGGGAATGAGCAGTTCTTC. This gives the protein CASSESSGRAGNEQFF.

This clonotype was counted between two and nine times. The rearrangement links TRBV9 to TRBJ2-7; 7 positions match TRBD2. Germline V CDR1 and CDR2: SGDLS, YYNGEE. With V trimmed by 4 bases and J by 6 bases, 7 bases remained unmatched. The CDR3 consists of 13 residues. The CDR3 sequence: CASSITSVSEQYF. CDR3 nucleotides: TGTGCCAGCAGCATAACTAGCGTCTCCGAGCAGTACTTC.

This clonotype was observed a handful of times. The V and J genes are TRBV27 and TRBJ2-5; D is ambiguous. The CDR3 is 14 residues long. CDR1 and CDR2 from the germline V gene are MNHEY and SMNVEV (reference sequence). V was shortened by 5 bases and J by 4 bases, with 14 bases between the two germline ends. The chain's CDR3 is CASSDSPAPETQYF. Written as DNA, the CDR3 is TGTGCCAGCAGTGACTCCCCAGCCCCAGAGACCCAGTACTTC.

A note on this clonotype: The CDR3 ends on some other residue instead of the conserved phenylalanine or tryptophan, so this is likely a read error. It is unclear where the CDR3 begins or ends on the DNA, so no DNA is shown, and the CDR3 is as TCRdb lists it. This chain joins TRBV12-5 and TRBJ1-1; no check of the table's D call, TRBD1, against the DNA was made. The CDR3 is 13 amino acids in total, end residues counted. Germline CDR1 reads LGHNT; CDR2 reads FRNRAP. CDR3 sequence reads: CASGSSGTGALNA.

This clonotype was picked up many times. V usage is TRBV30 and J usage is TRBJ1-1; unclear D gene. Trimming took off 1 base at V and 8 bases at J, with 11 bases between the two ends. Germline V gene lookup returns CDR1 GTSNPN and CDR2 SVGIG (reference sequence). The CDR3 sequence is 12 residues long. The CDR3 here is CAWSDMTREAFF. The CDR3 DNA sequence: TGTGCCTGGAGTGACATGACAAGAGAAGCTTTCTTT.

There are many counts of this clonotype. The J gene is TRBJ2-5, the V gene TRBV3-1; no clear D. Germline V lookup: CDR1 LGHDT, CDR2 YNNKEL (reference sequence). The CDR3 runs to 12 residues. Trimming removed 1 base at V and 4 bases at J, with 4 bases between. The CDR3 reads CASSQVTETQYF. The CDR3 DNA reads TGTGCCAGCAGCCAAGTAACAGAGACCCAGTACTTC.

CDR3 sequence (DNA): TGTGCCAGCCGAGCCAGGAGGTTTGGGCCCTACGAGCAGTACTTC. It specifies CASRARRFGPYEQYF. The V call is TRBV6-1, the J call TRBJ2-7, with D maybe TRBD2 (5 bases). Germline lookup yields CDR1 MNHNS and CDR2 SASEGT. Trimming removed 8 bases at V and 2 bases at J, with 19 bases between. The CDR3 consists of 15 residues.

This clonotype was detected only a few times. The CDR3 sequence: CASRASGRPGTQYF. DNA for the CDR3: TGTGCCAGCAGGGCTAGCGGGCGCCCTGGGACCCAGTACTTC. The gene calls are TRBV6-1 and TRBJ2-5; 8 bases agree with TRBD2. Unmatched junction bases numbered 10, after V lost 6 bases and J lost 7 bases. Looked up from germline, CDR1 is MNHNS and CDR2 is SASEGT. CDR3 size: 14 residues.

This chain connects TRBV12-5 to TRBJ1-2, with 9 bases aligning to TRBD1. J lost 3 bases, V lost 6 bases, and 2 bases had no gene match. The germline gives CDR1 LGHNT, CDR2 FRNRAP. This CDR3 has 13 residues. The CDR3 protein is CASGWDRDYGYTF. The CDR3 DNA follows: TGTGCTAGTGGCTGGGACAGGGACTATGGCTACACCTTC.

This sequence joins TRBV5-8 and TRBJ2-7, with a possible D match to TRBD2 (5 bases). The CDR3 is 13 residues long. From germline, CDR1 is SGHTS and CDR2 YDEGEE. Trimming left V 1 base short and J 1 base short, with 6 bases between. In nucleotides, the CDR3 is TGTGCCAGCAGCTTGTGGGAGTCCTACGAGCAGTACTTC. Translating gives CASSLWESYEQYF. The full variable domain, with the rest looked up from reference TRBV5-8 and TRBJ2-7, is EAGVTQSPTHLIKTRGQQATLRCSPISGHTSVYWYQQALGLGLQFLLWYDEGEERNRGNFPPRFSGRQFPNYSSELNVNALELEDSALYLCASSLWESYEQYFGPGTRLTVT.

In this sample, this clonotype turned up a few times. This sequence joins TRBV6-1 and TRBJ2-7; 8 bases are shared with TRBD1. CDR1 is MNHNS, CDR2 SASEGT, per germline. The junction had 2 bases not matched to a gene; V was cut back by 5 bases and J by 2 bases. CDR3 size: 13 residues. In nucleotides, the CDR3 is TGTGCCAGCAGTATACAGGGGGCCTACGAGCAGTACTTC. Protein product: CASSIQGAYEQYF.

As regards this clonotype: A far larger clone is one nucleotide away, so this likely arose from a read error. The rearrangement joins TRBV6-2 or TRBV6-3 to TRBJ2-5; 8 positions match TRBD1. The CDR3 has 15 residues. Germline CDR1 reads MNHEY; CDR2 reads SVGEGT. V gave up 7 bases and J gave up 5 bases; unmatched junction bases: 12. The CDR3 spells CASTTMQGAAETQYF. CDR3 bases: TGTGCCAGCACCACCATGCAGGGGGCGGCGGAGACCCAGTACTTC.

Ten or more counts support this clonotype. The chain joins TRBV10-1 to TRBJ2-4; 9 bases align to TRBD2. V trimming: 3 bases; J trimming: 3 bases; junction bases outside the gene matches: 12. CDR1 and CDR2 from the germline V gene are WNHNN and SYGVQD (reference sequence). The CDR3 covers 18 residues. The CDR3, as DNA: TGCGCCAGCAGTGAAGGGGGCTCCGGAGCGGGGGGCAAAAACATTCAGTACTTC. This encodes CASSEGGSGAGGKNIQYF.

This clonotype was observed at least ten times. The chain has TRBV24-1 and TRBJ2-7; 11 bases agree with TRBD2. The CDR3 length is 15 residues. V lost 4 bases and J lost 3; bases outside the gene matches: 4. CDR1 KGHDR and CDR2 SFDVKD come from the germline V gene. The DNA of the CDR3 is TGTGCCACCAGTGACTCTAGCGGGAGGATCTACGAGCAGTACTTC. It specifies CATSDSSGRIYEQYF.